The clone carrying this T cell receptor (beta chain) was seen once. This CDR3 contains 16 residues. Deletions cut 7 bases from V and 1 base from J, with 18 bases between. CDR1 is KGHDR and CDR2 is SFDVKD in the germline V gene. In the original workflow: Using reference gene primer amplification, nucleated cell counts were estimated. TCRdb's table, derived via immunoSEQ multiplex PCR, lists solely in-frame clones and lacks some. V, J and clone size reflect that table, while D and trimming were determined from the DNA. Counted here are about 340,000 clones, about 83% occurring once; the ten biggest clones make up 2.5% to 3.5%. The data were taken from a study of blood T cell repertoires in COVID-19. Study-wide background: Acute-phase and convalescent COVID-19 samples originated in the United States, Italy and Spain.

Sequencing was carried out using peripheral blood. The source is a man aged 25 to 40 with active or convalescent COVID-19. V and J are TRBV24-1 and TRBJ1-1, with TRBD1 as a possible D gene (5 bases). The CDR3 DNA reads as TGTGCCACCAGCCCCGGGACTGAAGAATGGAACACTGAAGCTTTCTTT. The encoded protein is CATSPGTEEWNTEAFF.